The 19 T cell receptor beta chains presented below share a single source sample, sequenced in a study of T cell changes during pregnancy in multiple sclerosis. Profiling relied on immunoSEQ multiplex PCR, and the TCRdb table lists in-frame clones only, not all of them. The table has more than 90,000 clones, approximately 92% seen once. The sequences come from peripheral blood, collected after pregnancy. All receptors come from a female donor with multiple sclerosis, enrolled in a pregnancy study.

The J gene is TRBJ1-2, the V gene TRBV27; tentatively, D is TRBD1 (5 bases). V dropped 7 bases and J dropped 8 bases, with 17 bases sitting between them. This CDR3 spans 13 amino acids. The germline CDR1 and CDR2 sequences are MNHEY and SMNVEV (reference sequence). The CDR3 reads CASKVPRANGYTF. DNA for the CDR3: TGTGCCAGCAAAGTTCCCAGGGCGAACGGCTACACCTTC.

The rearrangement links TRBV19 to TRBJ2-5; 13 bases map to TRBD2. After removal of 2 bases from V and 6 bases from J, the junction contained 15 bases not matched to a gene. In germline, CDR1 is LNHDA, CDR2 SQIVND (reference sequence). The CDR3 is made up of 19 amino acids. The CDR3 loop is CASSINPKLAGGPAKTQYF. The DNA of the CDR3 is TGTGCCAGTAGTATAAACCCCAAACTAGCGGGAGGGCCTGCGAAGACCCAGTACTTC. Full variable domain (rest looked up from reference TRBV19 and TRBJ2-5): DGGITQSPKYLFRKEGQNVTLSCEQNLNHDAMYWYRQDPGQGLRLIYYSQIVNDFQKGDIAEGYSVSREKKESFPLTVTSAQKNPTAFYLCASSINPKLAGGPAKTQYFGPGTRLLVL.

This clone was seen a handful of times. Here the CDR3 DNA reads TGTGCCAGTAGTTTCGTCAGGGGAGCAGAGGGTGAAGCTTTCTTT. It translates to CASSFVRGAEGEAFF. The J gene is TRBJ1-1, the V gene TRBV19; the D gene is possibly TRBD1 (6 bases). Trimming cost V 5 bases and J 7 bases, with 20 bases left between them. The CDR3 sequence is 15 residues long. CDR1 and CDR2 from the germline V gene are LNHDA and SQIVND (reference sequence). The variable domain in full, with the rest retrieved from reference TRBV19 and TRBJ1-1, is DGGITQSPKYLFRKEGQNVTLSCEQNLNHDAMYWYRQDPGQGLRLIYYSQIVNDFQKGDIAEGYSVSREKKESFPLTVTSAQKNPTAFYLCASSFVRGAEGEAFFGQGTRLTVV.

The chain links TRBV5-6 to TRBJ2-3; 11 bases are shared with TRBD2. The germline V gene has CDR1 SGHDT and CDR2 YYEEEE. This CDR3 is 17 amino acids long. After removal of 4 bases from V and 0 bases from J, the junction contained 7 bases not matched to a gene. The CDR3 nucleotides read TGTGCCAGCAGCCCTGTGGGACTAGCGGTTAGCACAGATACGCAGTATTTT. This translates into CASSPVGLAVSTDTQYF.

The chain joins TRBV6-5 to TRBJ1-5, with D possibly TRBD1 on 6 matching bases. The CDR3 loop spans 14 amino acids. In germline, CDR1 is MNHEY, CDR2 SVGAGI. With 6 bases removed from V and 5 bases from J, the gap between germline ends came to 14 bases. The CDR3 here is CASRPHRVDQPQHF. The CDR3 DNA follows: TGTGCCAGCAGACCGCACAGGGTCGATCAGCCCCAGCATTTT.

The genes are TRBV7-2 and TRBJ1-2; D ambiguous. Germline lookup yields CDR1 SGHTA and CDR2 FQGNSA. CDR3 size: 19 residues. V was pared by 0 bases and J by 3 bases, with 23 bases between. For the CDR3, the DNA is TGTGCCAGCAGCTTAGCCTTCCCGGGTATGATGGATTTCGACTATGGCTACACCTTC. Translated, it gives CASSLAFPGMMDFDYGYTF.

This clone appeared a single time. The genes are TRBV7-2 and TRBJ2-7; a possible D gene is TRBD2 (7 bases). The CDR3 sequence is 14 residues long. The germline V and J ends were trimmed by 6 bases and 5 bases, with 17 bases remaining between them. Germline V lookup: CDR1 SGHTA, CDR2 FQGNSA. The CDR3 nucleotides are TGTGCCAGCAGTTACAACGGGGGGCTCAACGAGCAGTACTTC. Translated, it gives CASSYNGGLNEQYF.

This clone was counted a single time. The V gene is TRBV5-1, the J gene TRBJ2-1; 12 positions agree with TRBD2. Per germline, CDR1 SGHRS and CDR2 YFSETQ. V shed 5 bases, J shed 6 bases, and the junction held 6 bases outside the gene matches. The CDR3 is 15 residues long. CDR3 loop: CASSPSGGAGNEQFF. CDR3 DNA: TGCGCCAGCAGTCCTAGCGGGGGGGCGGGCAATGAGCAGTTCTTC.

CDR3 in amino acids: CASSEQGGGANVLTF. CDR3 DNA: TGTGCCAGCAGTGAGCAGGGCGGTGGGGCCAACGTCCTGACTTTC. V gene TRBV6-4 combines with J gene TRBJ2-6; perhaps TRBD1 as D (5 bases). V was cut by 3 bases and J by 3 bases, with 9 bases left in between. This CDR3 comprises 15 residues. The V gene's germline CDR1 is MRHNA and CDR2 SNTAGT.

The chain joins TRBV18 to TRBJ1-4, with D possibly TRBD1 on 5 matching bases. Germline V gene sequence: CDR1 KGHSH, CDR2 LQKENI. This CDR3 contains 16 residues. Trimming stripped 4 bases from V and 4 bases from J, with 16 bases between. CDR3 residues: CASSQYPTGLNEKLFF. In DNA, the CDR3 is TGTGCCAGCTCACAGTACCCAACAGGTCTTAATGAAAAACTGTTTTTT.

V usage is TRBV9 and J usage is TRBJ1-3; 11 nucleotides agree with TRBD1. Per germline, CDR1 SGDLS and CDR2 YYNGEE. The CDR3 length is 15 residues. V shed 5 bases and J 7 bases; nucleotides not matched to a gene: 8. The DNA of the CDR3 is TGTGCCAGCAGTACAGGACAGGGGGCGCGGAACACCATATATTTT. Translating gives CASSTGQGARNTIYF.

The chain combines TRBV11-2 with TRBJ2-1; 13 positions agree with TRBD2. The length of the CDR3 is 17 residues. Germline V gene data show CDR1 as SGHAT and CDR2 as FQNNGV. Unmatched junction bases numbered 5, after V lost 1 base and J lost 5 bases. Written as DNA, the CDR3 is TGTGCCAGCAGCTTAGTCAGGGGACTAGCGGGGCACAATGAGCAGTTCTTC. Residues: CASSLVRGLAGHNEQFF.

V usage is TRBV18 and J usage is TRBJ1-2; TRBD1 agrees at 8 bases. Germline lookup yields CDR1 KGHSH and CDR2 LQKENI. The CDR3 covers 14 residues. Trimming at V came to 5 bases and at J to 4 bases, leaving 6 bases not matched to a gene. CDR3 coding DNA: TGTGCCAGCTCAAGGGACAGGAATCGCTATGGCTACACCTTC. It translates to CASSRDRNRYGYTF.

The CDR3 spells CAWSVLAGPQHF. In DNA, the CDR3 is TGTGCCTGGAGTGTACTGGCGGGGCCCCAGCATTTT. V is TRBV30 and J is TRBJ1-5; D gene unclear. CDR3 size: 12 residues. V lost 0 bases to trimming and J lost 9 bases, with 9 bases between them. Germline-derived CDR1 and CDR2 are GTSNPN and SVGIG (reference sequence).

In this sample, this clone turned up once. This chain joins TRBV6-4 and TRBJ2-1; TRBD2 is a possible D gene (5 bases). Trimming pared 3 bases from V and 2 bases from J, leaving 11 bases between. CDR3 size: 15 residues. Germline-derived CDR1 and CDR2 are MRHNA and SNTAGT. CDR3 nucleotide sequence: TGTGCCAGCAGTGAGGAAGCGGCCCCCTACAATGAGCAGTTCTTC. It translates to CASSEEAAPYNEQFF.

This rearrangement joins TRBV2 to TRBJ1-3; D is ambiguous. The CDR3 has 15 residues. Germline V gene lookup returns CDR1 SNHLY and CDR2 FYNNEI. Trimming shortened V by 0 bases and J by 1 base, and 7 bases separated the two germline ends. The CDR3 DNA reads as TGTGCCAGCAGTGAAGCTACAGCTTCTGGAAACACCATATATTTT. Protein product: CASSEATASGNTIYF.

The DNA for the CDR3 is TGTGCCAGCAGCCCTGGGGACAGGGGGAGGTACGAGCAGTACTTC. Protein sequence: CASSPGDRGRYEQYF. The chain joins TRBV9 to TRBJ2-7; 11 positions agree with TRBD1. The junction had 7 bases not matched to a gene; V was cut back by 4 bases and J by 4 bases. Germline V gives CDR1 SGDLS, CDR2 YYNGEE. This CDR3 has 15 residues.

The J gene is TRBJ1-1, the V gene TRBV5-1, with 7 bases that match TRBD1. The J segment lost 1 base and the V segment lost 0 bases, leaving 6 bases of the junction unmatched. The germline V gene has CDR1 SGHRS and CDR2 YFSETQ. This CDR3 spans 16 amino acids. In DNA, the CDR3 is TGCGCCAGCAGCTTGGTAGCAGGGGGAGGGAACACTGAAGCTTTCTTT. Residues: CASSLVAGGGNTEAFF.

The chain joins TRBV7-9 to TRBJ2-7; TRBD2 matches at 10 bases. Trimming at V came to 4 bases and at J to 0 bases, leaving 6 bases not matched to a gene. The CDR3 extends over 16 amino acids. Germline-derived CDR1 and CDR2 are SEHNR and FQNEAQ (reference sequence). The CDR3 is CASSSSGGVSSYEQYF. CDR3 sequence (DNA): TGTGCCAGCAGCTCCAGCGGGGGGGTAAGCTCCTACGAGCAGTACTTC.